These T cell receptor beta chains were read from a single sample in a study of control samples from healthy donors and cancer patients. Some clones are missing from TCRdb's copy, which holds only in-frame ones; the method was immunoSEQ multiplex PCR. Of about 160,000 clones listed, nearly 96% were seen once; the top ten hold about 0.94%. Sample: blood. These receptors originate from a woman in her 30s in good health. Each CDR3 is given with its conserved first and last residue. The D gene is left open where the match is weak. Part of the rows lack a size; the others show once, few, many or a class for expanded clones.

D	V	J	size	CDR3	DNA
TRBD2	TRBV29-1	TRBJ2-2	NA	CSVGSYAGGTGELFF	TGCAGCGTTGGATCGTATGCGGGGGGCACCGGGGAGCTGTTTTTT
TRBD1	TRBV7-9	TRBJ2-7	once	CASSIRQGAAEQYF	TGTGCCAGCAGCATCAGACAGGGGGCTGCCGAGCAGTACTTC
TRBD2	TRBV6-6	TRBJ2-7	NA	CASSYSASGNHEQYF	TGTGCCAGCAGTTACTCGGCTAGCGGGAACCACGAGCAGTACTTC
TRBD1	TRBV7-9	TRBJ1-2	NA	CASSSVRTGGNYGYTF	TGTGCCAGCAGCTCCGTTAGGACAGGGGGCAACTATGGCTACACCTTC
NA	TRBV6-1	TRBJ1-6	NA	CASSEGQGYNSPLHF	TGTGCCAGCAGTGAAGGGCAGGGATATAATTCACCCCTCCACTTT
TRBD1	TRBV3-1/TRBV3-2	TRBJ1-2	NA	CASSPWTGGEFPYGYTF	TGTGCCAGCAGCCCGTGGACAGGGGGAGAATTCCCCTATGGCTACACCTTC
NA	TRBV18	TRBJ1-2	NA	CASSPGEYGYTF	TGTGCCAGCTCACCCGGGGAGTATGGCTACACCTTC
NA	TRBV28	TRBJ2-7	NA	CASSLTYEQYF	TGTGCCAGCAGTTTAACCTACGAGCAGTACTTC
NA	TRBV10-3	TRBJ2-7	NA	CATREGGREQYF	TGTGCCACCCGCGAGGGGGGCCGCGAGCAGTACTTC
NA	TRBV14	TRBJ1-4	NA	CASSPTGGWPNEKLFF	TGTGCCAGCAGCCCCACTGGTGGGTGGCCTAATGAAAAACTGTTTTTT
NA	TRBV10-1	TRBJ1-2	NA	CASSESGVNYGYTF	TGCGCCAGCAGTGAGTCAGGGGTCAACTATGGCTACACCTTC
NA	TRBV6-2/TRBV6-3	TRBJ1-2	NA	CASSYPGGYTF	TGTGCCAGCAGTTACCCAGGAGGCTACACCTTC
NA	TRBV19	TRBJ1-5	NA	CASSIGGWQPQHF	TGTGCCAGTAGTATAGGGGGTTGGCAGCCCCAGCATTTT
NA	TRBV4-1	TRBJ1-3	NA	CASSSFGSYDTIYF	TGCGCCAGCAGTTCCTTCGGGTCCTATGACACCATATATTTT
NA	TRBV5-4	TRBJ1-5	NA	CASSLQGSNQPQHF	TGTGCCAGCAGCTTACAGGGAAGCAATCAGCCCCAGCATTTT
TRBD2	TRBV11-2	TRBJ2-5	NA	CASSFSGGAVQETQYF	TGTGCCAGCAGCTTTAGCGGGGGGGCGGTACAAGAGACCCAGTACTTC
NA	TRBV7-8	TRBJ1-4	few	CASSLAGHGEKLFF	TGTGCCAGCAGCTTAGCGGGACACGGAGAAAAACTGTTTTTT
NA	TRBV19	TRBJ1-1	NA	CASIRRDAGGAFF	TGTGCCAGTATTCGACGGGACGCCGGTGGGGCTTTCTTT
TRBD2	TRBV6-4	TRBJ2-3	NA	CASSATSGGPTDTQYF	TGTGCCAGCAGTGCTACTAGCGGGGGGCCCACAGATACGCAGTATTTT
NA	TRBV7-2	TRBJ2-1	NA	CASSLVGYNEQFF	TGTGCCAGCAGCTTAGTCGGTTACAATGAGCAGTTCTTC
NA	TRBV19	TRBJ2-7	NA	CASSIQGIESYEQYF	TGTGCCAGTAGTATACAGGGCATAGAATCCTACGAGCAGTACTTC
NA	TRBV6-5	TRBJ1-1	once	CASSTLYGGRTEAFF	TGTGCCAGCAGTACCCTCTATGGAGGGAGGACTGAAGCTTTCTTT
NA	TRBV11-2	TRBJ2-7	NA	CASSLHSGYEQYF	TGTGCCAGCAGCTTGCATTCGGGATACGAGCAGTACTTC
TRBD2	TRBV19	TRBJ2-5	NA	CASSIGRAGGPVETQYF	TGTGCCAGTAGTATCGGTCGGGCGGGAGGGCCCGTGGAGACCCAGTACTTC
NA	TRBV14	TRBJ1-2	NA	CASGTGTHGYTF	TGTGCCAGCGGAACAGGGACCCATGGCTACACCTTC
TRBD2	TRBV19	TRBJ2-2	NA	CASIAGRASGSIFPGELFF	TGTGCCAGTATCGCAGGGCGGGCTAGCGGGAGTATTTTCCCCGGGGAGCTGTTTTTT
NA	TRBV4-1	TRBJ2-2	NA	CASSQGRGELFF	TGCGCCAGCAGCCAAGGGAGGGGGGAGCTGTTTTTT
NA	TRBV10-3	TRBJ2-1	NA	CAISVGGNEQFF	TGTGCCATCAGTGTCGGGGGCAATGAGCAGTTCTTC
NA	TRBV7-2	TRBJ1-5	NA	CASSYRRGNQPQHF	TGTGCCAGCAGCTATAGAAGGGGAAATCAGCCCCAGCATTTT
NA	TRBV6-6	TRBJ2-3	NA	CASIGTDTQYF	TGTGCCAGCATAGGCACAGATACGCAGTATTTT
NA	TRBV6-5	TRBJ2-3	NA	CASSSYWGTDTQYF	TGTGCCAGCAGTTCCTACTGGGGCACAGATACGCAGTATTTT
NA	TRBV5-1	TRBJ2-7	NA	CASSGQRTYEQYF	TGCGCCAGCAGCGGACAGCGGACCTACGAGCAGTACTTC
NA	TRBV7-8	TRBJ1-5	NA	CASSLEEGWGQPQHF	TGTGCCAGCAGCTTAGAGGAGGGCTGGGGTCAGCCCCAGCATTTT
NA	TRBV7-8	TRBJ2-3	NA	CASSLRGPRTDTQYF	TGTGCCAGCAGCTTACGTGGACCCCGCACAGATACGCAGTATTTT
NA	TRBV30	TRBJ2-7	NA	CAWSVMGALGEQYF	TGTGCCTGGAGTGTAATGGGGGCGCTAGGCGAGCAGTACTTC
NA	TRBV2	TRBJ1-2	NA	CASSEQGYTYGYTF	TGTGCCAGCAGTGAGCAGGGCTATACGTATGGCTACACCTTC
NA	TRBV6-5	TRBJ1-2	NA	CASGRESVTGYTF	TGTGCCAGCGGAAGGGAGTCGGTGACCGGCTACACCTTC
TRBD2	TRBV10-3	TRBJ2-6	few	CAISAAGVSGANVLTF	TGTGCCATCAGTGCGGCGGGGGTCTCTGGGGCCAACGTCCTGACTTTC
TRBD2	TRBV18	TRBJ2-4	NA	CASSPLALAGKKIAKNIQYF	TGTGCCAGCTCACCCCTGGCACTAGCGGGGAAAAAAATAGCCAAAAACATTCAGTACTTC
NA	TRBV7-9	TRBJ2-3	NA	CASSLGRTDTQYF	TGTGCCAGCAGCTTAGGACGAACAGATACGCAGTATTTT
NA	TRBV5-1	TRBJ2-7	NA	CASSLTSASGSYEQYF	TGCGCCAGCAGCTTGACTTCAGCTTCAGGGTCCTACGAGCAGTACTTC
NA	TRBV19	TRBJ1-5	NA	CASSRRGDQPQHF	TGTGCCAGTAGTCGGAGGGGAGATCAGCCCCAGCATTTT
TRBD2	TRBV6-6	TRBJ2-7	NA	CASSLENAIVAGGSYEQYF	TGTGCCAGCAGTCTTGAAAACGCCATAGTAGCGGGGGGTTCCTACGAGCAGTACTTC
NA	TRBV10-3	TRBJ1-3	NA	CAISEWRLGALGNTIYF	TGTGCCATCAGTGAGTGGCGTTTGGGGGCTCTTGGTAACACCATATATTTT
NA	TRBV7-8	TRBJ2-7	NA	CASSLFPGRAYEQYF	TGTGCCAGCAGCTTATTCCCGGGCAGGGCCTACGAGCAGTACTTC
NA	TRBV5-1	TRBJ2-3	NA	CASSSKTDSTDTQYF	TGCGCCAGCAGCTCGAAGACCGACAGCACAGATACGCAGTATTTT
NA	TRBV18	TRBJ1-1	NA	CASSPLGGARTEAFF	TGTGCCAGCTCACCCCTAGGGGGGGCTCGGACTGAAGCTTTCTTT
TRBD2	TRBV10-3	TRBJ2-3	NA	CAISPTSGTDTQYF	TGTGCCATCAGCCCGACTAGCGGCACAGATACGCAGTATTTT
NA	TRBV28	TRBJ2-7	NA	CASSPVPGTTYEQYF	TGTGCCAGCAGTCCAGTGCCGGGGACAACCTACGAGCAGTACTTC
NA	TRBV18	TRBJ2-2	NA	CASSLLERTGELFF	TGTGCCAGCTCACTACTCGAGCGCACCGGGGAGCTGTTTTTT
NA	TRBV3-1/TRBV3-2	TRBJ1-2	NA	CASSQPDSVSYTF	TGTGCCAGCAGCCAACCCGACTCTGTGAGCTACACCTTC
TRBD2	TRBV4-1	TRBJ2-1	NA	CASSQDFSGLENEQFF	TGCGCCAGCAGCCAAGATTTTTCCGGACTAGAAAATGAGCAGTTCTTC
NA	TRBV7-2	TRBJ2-1	once	CASSLANLWLSPNNEQFF	TGTGCCAGCAGCTTAGCCAACCTTTGGCTCTCACCGAACAATGAGCAGTTCTTC
TRBD2	TRBV18	TRBJ2-1	NA	CASSPLASGRANEQFF	TGTGCCAGCTCACCACTTGCTAGCGGGAGGGCCAATGAGCAGTTCTTC
NA	TRBV19	TRBJ2-1	NA	CASSIMQEQFF	TGTGCCAGTAGTATTATGCAGGAGCAGTTCTTC
NA	TRBV5-1	TRBJ1-5	NA	CASRQDADQPQHF	TGCGCCAGCAGACAGGATGCTGATCAGCCCCAGCATTTT
NA	TRBV30	TRBJ1-6	NA	CAFGRGHKNSPLHF	TGTGCCTTTGGGAGAGGGCACAAAAATTCACCCCTCCACTTT